This TCR beta chain was documented in a study of T cell responses to AZD1222 COVID-19 vaccine (dated by TCRdb to about 2021). For the study in its entirety: A total of 233 trial participants underwent TCR sequencing, of whom 207 had received two doses of AZD1222 and some 26 had received two doses of the MenACWY control vaccine. Enrollment into the trials was organized by age into subgroups of 18-55, 56-69 and 70-plus years, and those subgroups contained approximately 150, 30 and 60 TCR-sequenced participants, respectively. General conclusions and limits of the study: No day 14 peak-response samples were available, so repertoires were characterized only after the peak T cell response. CD4 TCRs associated with the vaccine covered the entire spike protein, and the dominant responses were in regions 160-218 and 743-854. Most participants were white British and females outnumbered males, and the authors suggested that clonal diversity may have been underestimated. The 56-69-year group was small, and its depth increase did not reach significance, likely because of low power. Spike-specific TCR breadth and depth rose significantly after two AZD1222 doses compared with day 0 and with MenACWY recipients. Reportedly, close to half of the unique spike-specific TCRs recognized epitopes lying outside the regions that are mutated in the B.1.351 and B.1.1.7 variants. Conclusions about previously exposed vaccinees were limited because only six AZD1222 recipients were SARS-CoV-2 seropositive at baseline.

Regarding this clone: There is no known antigen for this receptor. The input lacks base qualities; no much larger clone sits a single base away.

Explained via the paper, the time point label denotes: about 28 days (+/-7) after the second vaccine dose. AZD1222 recipients given second doses at about 4 weeks or at about 12 weeks were pooled, since spike-specific TCR depth and breadth were not found to differ between the two schedules. Vaccinee samples were obtained from the UK trials COV001 and COV002, which included a single-blind randomized controlled phase 2/3 trial of AZD1222 (ChAdOx1 nCoV-19) in healthy adults. For TCRbeta chain sequencing, PBMC samples were collected from trial participants at day 0 and at day 28 after the second dose. The CDR3 regions of human TCRbeta chains were subjected to immunosequencing. The original methods were these. Repertoire TCRs were matched against a reference library of SARS-CoV-2-specific TCRs generated with the MIRA antigen-specificity platform. Breadth meant the fraction of unique TCRs that were SARS-CoV-2-associated, whereas depth meant the fraction of total T cells that were SARS-CoV-2-associated. Each spike-specific TCR was assigned to its reactive spike region and to a CD4 or CD8 class using the MIRA data. Log10-transformed breadth and depth values were compared by one-way ANOVA with Sidak's multiple comparisons tests. TCRdb took this table from immuneACCESS and kept in-frame rearrangements with V and J called. Such tables lack part of the clones; where checked against another copy, unresolved V genes explain under half of the gap, and the rest is unexplained. Clonal size and the V and J genes are those of that table, whereas D and trimming came from the DNA. The sample table records roughly 140,000 clones; approximately 90% of these occur just once. The top ten clones comprise 1.9% of the sample.

The germline V and J ends show losses of 0 bases and 4 bases respectively, and no gene match explains 7 bases of the junction. The CDR1 and CDR2 encoded by the germline V gene are SGHTA and FQGNSA. Spanning cysteine to phenylalanine, the CDR3 consists of 18 amino acids. Here the CDR3 DNA is all that survives: 54 bases in frame from base 1. The rearrangement combines TRBV7-2 with TRBJ2-3; TRBD2 agrees with 13 junctional bases. This receptor was obtained from an adult who received the AZD1222 COVID-19 vaccine. The input for sequencing was peripheral blood, taken 28 days after the second AZD1222 dose. The CDR3 in this case is CASSLALTSGGAADTQYF. The DNA sequence follows: TGTGCCAGCAGCTTAGCGCTCACTAGCGGGGGGGCCGCAGATACGCAGTATTTT.